This entry is about one T cell receptor beta chain. What it binds is not known. These data belong to a study of shared clonotypes between healthy human individuals. The study, taken as a whole, reports: On the whole, naive subsets had larger estimated richness than memory subsets had.

CDR1 is SGHNT, CDR2 YYREEE, per germline (reference sequence). The V end was cut by 4 bases, the J end by 6 bases, with 13 bases between. This CDR3 region has 13 residues. The table came from immunoSEQ multiplex PCR; TCRdb's copy has only in-frame clones and leaves some out. This sample yields fewer than 350,000 clones, of which over 75% are seen a single time; around 16% belongs to the top ten. The sequence derives from a man aged 18 to 29 in good health. The chain has TRBV5-4 and TRBJ1-1; D remains unclear. What was sequenced was memory CD8+ T cells sorted from blood. Subset of the sample: CD45RO+ cells pooled with CCR7-negative TemRA cells. The CDR3 DNA follows: TGTGCCAGCAGCGACAATCTTGGGTCTGAAGCTTTCTTT. Its protein product is CASSDNLGSEAFF.